Shown below are 21 T cell receptor beta chains from a single sample sequenced in a study of T cell responses to AZD1222 COVID-19 vaccine. TCRdb keeps only in-frame clones here, not all; method: immunoSEQ multiplex PCR. There are 150,000 to 200,000 clones in the sample; under 95% occur only once, and approximately 4.6% lies in the top ten. The sequencing used peripheral blood, collected 28 days after the second AZD1222 dose. The receptors come from an adult who received the AZD1222 COVID-19 vaccine.

V usage is TRBV7-8 and J usage is TRBJ1-5; D is ambiguous. The germline V gene encodes CDR1 SGHVS and CDR2 FQNEAQ. The CDR3 totals 13 residues. V dropped 8 bases and J dropped 6 bases, with 14 bases sitting between them. DNA of the CDR3: TGTGCCAGCCCCGACCTGTGGGGTCAGCCCCAGCATTTT. This codes for CASPDLWGQPQHF.

The V call is TRBV29-1, the J call TRBJ1-2; no definite D call. This CDR3 is 10 amino acids long. Germline V gene sequence: CDR1 SQVTM, CDR2 ANQGSEA. Trimming removed 4 bases from V and 6 bases from J, with 6 bases in between. CDR3: CSVALDGYTF. The CDR3 nucleotides are TGCAGCGTTGCCTTGGATGGCTACACCTTC.

The sample holds one count of this clone. The V gene is TRBV29-1, the J gene TRBJ1-3, with TRBD1 matching 10 bases. This CDR3 is 14 amino acids long. Germline loops: CDR1 SQVTM, CDR2 ANQGSEA. Trimming cost V 8 bases and J 3 bases; bases outside gene matches: 7. The CDR3 protein is CSIWDRGGGNTIYF. The CDR3 nucleotides read TGCAGCATCTGGGACAGGGGTGGTGGAAACACCATATATTTT.

This chain uses TRBV7-2 with TRBJ1-1; the D is unclear. V lost 8 bases and J 4 bases, leaving 14 bases between the germline ends. CDR3 length equals 13 residues. Germline lookup yields CDR1 SGHTA and CDR2 FQGNSA. The CDR3 coding sequence is TGTGCCAGCGCTGAAACGGGGTTCACTGAAGCTTTCTTT. Encoded protein: CASAETGFTEAFF.

The chain recombines TRBV11-2 with TRBJ2-3; D is uncertain. The CDR3 length is 14 residues. V lost 1 base and J 5 bases, leaving 10 bases between the germline ends. From germline, CDR1 is SGHAT and CDR2 FQNNGV. The CDR3 reads CASSLAISQDTQYF. CDR3 coding DNA: TGTGCCAGCAGCTTAGCAATCTCGCAAGATACGCAGTATTTT.

V gene TRBV5-1 combines with J gene TRBJ2-7; TRBD1 matches at 7 bases. Germline V gives CDR1 SGHRS, CDR2 YFSETQ. Unmatched junction bases numbered 5, after V lost 4 bases and J lost 1 base. The CDR3 contains 14 residues. The CDR3 region is CASSTIQGSYEQYF. The CDR3 nucleotides are TGCGCCAGCAGCACAATACAGGGGTCCTACGAGCAGTACTTC.

The V call is TRBV5-1, the J call TRBJ1-3, with 7 bases lining up with TRBD1. Germline loops: CDR1 SGHRS, CDR2 YFSETQ. With V trimmed by 1 base and J by 0 bases, 4 bases remained unmatched. This CDR3 has 16 amino acids. The CDR3 is CASSLPGTDSGNTIYF. In nucleotides, the CDR3 is TGCGCCAGCAGCTTGCCTGGGACAGACTCTGGAAACACCATATATTTT.

This sequence joins TRBV7-9 and TRBJ1-2; a possible D gene is TRBD1 (6 bases). From germline, CDR1 is SEHNR and CDR2 FQNEAQ (reference sequence). CDR3 size: 16 residues. The V gene lost 2 bases and the J gene lost 2 bases, with 15 bases spanning the gap. CDR3 DNA: TGTGCCAGCAGCTTAATCGCAGGGGCTCAAAACTATGGCTACACCTTC. Translation: CASSLIAGAQNYGYTF. Based on the CDR3 plus reference TRBV7-9 and TRBJ1-2, the full variable domain is DTGVSQNPRHKITKRGQNVTFRCDPISEHNRLYWYRQTLGQGPEFLTYFQNEAQLEKSRLLSDRFSAERPKGSFSTLEIQRTEQGDSAMYLCASSLIAGAQNYGYTFGSGTRLTVV.

The genes are TRBV3-1 (or the pseudogene TRBV3-2) and TRBJ1-2, with D unresolved. The CDR3 has 16 residues. Germline-derived CDR1 and CDR2 are LGHDT and YNNKEL (reference sequence). V lost 4 bases and J lost 13, with 28 bases in between. The CDR3 DNA reads as TGTGCCAGCAGCCCGCAATTTCTTCCCCCGGACCCACGGGGCACCTTC. It specifies CASSPQFLPPDPRGTF.

V and J are TRBV7-6 and TRBJ2-7, with TRBD1 identical over 7 bases. The CDR3 has 13 amino acids. V lost 0 bases, J lost 9 bases, and 5 bases stayed unmatched. Germline-derived CDR1 and CDR2 are SGHVS and FNYEAQ. CDR3 amino acids: CASSLAVRTGQYF. The CDR3 DNA reads TGTGCCAGCAGCTTAGCGGTTAGGACAGGGCAGTACTTC.

This rearrangement joins TRBV7-2 to TRBJ1-2; 7 nucleotides line up with TRBD1. Germline CDR1 reads SGHTA; CDR2 reads FQGNSA. V gave up 0 bases and J gave up 0 bases; unmatched junction bases: 1. CDR3 length equals 15 residues. CDR3: CASSLAQGANYGYTF. CDR3 DNA sequence: TGTGCCAGCAGCTTAGCTCAGGGGGCTAACTATGGCTACACCTTC.

The chain employs TRBV6-1 and TRBJ1-2; 8 nucleotides line up with TRBD1. This CDR3 spans 14 amino acids. Germline V gives CDR1 MNHNS, CDR2 SASEGT. With V trimmed by 2 bases and J by 6 bases, 5 bases remained unmatched. In nucleotides, the CDR3 is TGTGCCAGCAGTGAACGACAGGGGCGGAATGGCTACACCTTC. Its protein product is CASSERQGRNGYTF.

The count of this clone is one. The V gene is TRBV19, the J gene TRBJ2-7, with 7 bases lining up with TRBD2. Per the germline V gene, CDR1 is LNHDA and CDR2 is SQIVND (reference sequence). This CDR3 comprises 15 residues. V shed 3 bases, J shed 2 bases, and the junction held 7 bases outside the gene matches. CDR3 nucleotide sequence: TGTGCCAGTAGTATGGGGAGGGGCCCTACCTACGAGCAGTACTTC. As protein: CASSMGRGPTYEQYF.

This chain uses TRBV28 with TRBJ1-5; D is undetermined. Per germline, CDR1 MDHEN and CDR2 SYDVKM. Trimming cost V 3 bases and J 2 bases, with 14 bases left between them. The CDR3 spans 16 residues. CDR3 protein: CASSFQTRGGNQPQHF. The CDR3 nucleotides are TGTGCCAGCAGTTTCCAAACGCGCGGAGGCAATCAGCCCCAGCATTTT.

This rearrangement joins TRBV28 to TRBJ1-6; D call uncertain. V lost 3 bases, J lost 7 bases, and 7 bases lay in between. There are 13 residues in the CDR3. Germline V gene data show CDR1 as MDHEN and CDR2 as SYDVKM. This chain's CDR3 is CASSLTENSPLHF. For the CDR3, the DNA is TGTGCCAGCAGTTTGACGGAAAATTCACCCCTCCACTTT.

The chain combines TRBV5-1 with TRBJ1-3, with D hard to call. The CDR3 covers 13 residues. Germline loops: CDR1 SGHRS, CDR2 YFSETQ. V was cut by 5 bases and J by 0 bases, with 6 bases left in between. The CDR3 DNA reads TGCGCCAGCAGGCGGGACTCTGGAAACACCATATATTTT. Translated: CASRRDSGNTIYF.

CDR3 bases: TGTGCCAGCAGCTTCCTACTGGGACAGGGGACAAACAATGAGCAGTTCTTC. Protein sequence: CASSFLLGQGTNNEQFF. The chain joins TRBV7-8 to TRBJ2-1; 10 bases are shared with TRBD1. Germline CDR1 and CDR2: SGHVS and FQNEAQ. V gave up 3 bases and J gave up 5 bases; unmatched junction bases: 10. The CDR3 extends over 17 amino acids.

This chain uses TRBV6-2 or TRBV6-3 with TRBJ2-1, with 12 bases fitting TRBD2. This CDR3 is 15 amino acids long. Losses at the gene ends were 5 bases for V and 7 bases for J; bases not matched to a gene: 6. Germline V gene sequence: CDR1 MNHEY, CDR2 SVGEGT. CDR3 DNA: TGTGCCAGCAGTCCGTTAGGACTAGCGGGAAATGAGCAGTTCTTC. Amino acids: CASSPLGLAGNEQFF.

This clone has just one count. This chain connects TRBV28 to TRBJ2-7; D gene unclear. The CDR3 has 13 residues. V shed 6 bases and J shed 6 bases, with 15 bases lying between them. Looked up from germline, CDR1 is MDHEN and CDR2 is SYDVKM. The CDR3 DNA reads TGTGCCAGCAGCCCATGGACCCCATCCGAGCAGTACTTC. Its translation is CASSPWTPSEQYF.

This CDR3 is CAWSVQDREKLFF. CDR3 sequence (DNA): TGTGCCTGGAGTGTACAGGATCGCGAAAAACTGTTTTTT. This rearrangement joins TRBV30 to TRBJ1-4; possible D gene TRBD1, 5 bases. Germline V CDR1 and CDR2: GTSNPN, SVGIG (reference sequence). Trimming pared 0 bases from V and 8 bases from J, leaving 10 bases between. The CDR3 loop spans 13 amino acids.

The gene calls are TRBV7-2 and TRBJ2-7; D is ambiguous. V lost 5 bases and J lost 6, with 11 bases in between. There are 12 residues in the CDR3. Germline V gives CDR1 SGHTA, CDR2 FQGNSA. This chain's CDR3 is CASSQGSSEQYF. CDR3 sequence (DNA): TGTGCCAGCAGCCAAGGGTCGAGCGAGCAGTACTTC.